This T cell receptor (beta chain) originates from a study of CD8+ T cells in alopecia areata. Study information: Affected scalp percentage gauged treated patients' severity. Study-level findings and limits: Scalp clonality and expanded CD8+ clones among the top 100 were significantly decreased by tofacitinib.

RNA extraction and reverse transcription yielded cDNA as sequencing template. TCRdb keeps only in-frame clones here, not all; method: immunoSEQ multiplex PCR. The sample contains about 280,000 clones, about 62% of which appear only once. Treatment reported: oral pan-JAK inhibitor, 5-10 mg twice daily. A remark on this clone: Its specificity is unknown.

The trim removed 1 base at V and 16 bases at J, leaving 9 bases unmatched. Germline V gives CDR1 SGHDN, CDR2 FVKESK. The CDR3 is made up of 14 amino acids. The sequence was obtained from a human donor with alopecia areata. Specimen: CD4+ T cells sorted from blood, collected at week 24, from a patient treated with tofacitinib. The chain has TRBV14 and TRBJ2-4; 11 nucleotides line up with TRBD1. CDR3 sequence (DNA): TGTGCCAGCAGCCAAGCCTTGGGGACAGGGGGTACATACTTC. Protein sequence: CASSQALGTGGTYF.